The clone carrying this TCR beta chain was detected only once. This sample was taken from a study of blood T cell repertoires in COVID-19. The V gene lost 7 bases and the J gene lost 5 bases, with 9 bases spanning the gap. Germline V gives CDR1 SNHLY, CDR2 FYNNEI. This CDR3 has 12 amino acids. Clones were read by immunoSEQ multiplex PCR, and TCRdb kept only the in-frame ones, dropping some. The table lists 150,000 to 200,000 clones, roughly 90% of them singletons, with less than 8.5% in the top ten. The origin of this receptor is a woman in her forties or fifties who had recovered from COVID-19. The chain joins TRBV2 to TRBJ1-5; D perhaps matches TRBD1 (6 bases). Sequencing was carried out using PBMCs or T cells enriched from blood (not recorded which). The CDR3 loop reads CASNRDHQPQHF. CDR3 coding DNA: TGTGCCAGCAACAGGGACCATCAGCCCCAGCATTTT. Filled out from reference TRBV2 and TRBJ1-5, the complete variable domain reads EPEVTQTPSHQVTQMGQEVILRCVPISNHLYFYWYRQILGQKVEFLVSFYNNEISEKSEIFDDQFSVERPDGSNFTLKIRSTKLEDSAMYFCASNRDHQPQHFGDGTRLSIL.